The TCR beta chain under discussion was sequenced for a study of T cell responses to AZD1222 COVID-19 vaccine. TCRdb's copy holds only in-frame clones and misses some; the assay was immunoSEQ multiplex PCR. The sample includes approximately 100,000 clones, roughly nine tenths seen only once; the top ten take less than 8.5%. This clone has only one observation. The specimen comprised peripheral blood, sampled on day 0 of AZD1222 vaccination. This receptor was obtained from an adult in good health.

CDR3 sequence reads: CASSTPIGGGEKLFF. The CDR3 coding sequence is TGTGCCAGTAGTACCCCGATCGGGGGGGGTGAAAAACTGTTTTTT. The chain couples TRBV19 to TRBJ1-4; maybe TRBD1 (5 bases). The CDR3 loop spans 15 amino acids. Trimming took off 4 bases at V and 7 bases at J, with 16 bases between the two ends. The germline CDR1 and CDR2 sequences are LNHDA and SQIVND (reference sequence).